This T cell receptor (beta chain) was found in a study of T cells in Graves' hyperthyroidism and ophthalmopathy. Clinical symptoms, serum thyroxine and TRAb, thyroid ultrasound and orbital computed tomography together formed the diagnostic basis. The PBMCs studied were ones that came from around 10 ml fresh peripheral blood. The length of the CDR3 is 11 residues. The germline gives CDR1 MNHNS, CDR2 SASEGT. Trimming took 7 bases from V and 7 from J, leaving 10 bases between them. The source material, RNA transcripts, was used to amplify TCR beta CDR3 regions. HTBI primers were employed in a first-round RT-PCR of the TCR CDR3. From the multiplex PCR reads, TCRdb called clonotypes with MiXCR, one entry per CDR3 protein. This table has about 380,000 distinct CDR3 sequences, over 11% appearing once. There are a few counts of this clonotype.

J is TRBJ1-2 and V is TRBV6-1; TRBD1 is a possible D gene (5 bases). Sequences were obtained from blood. The source is a woman aged 60-75 years with Graves' hyperthyroidism. The CDR3 protein is CASKRGGGYTF. DNA of the CDR3: TGTGCCAGCAAGCGGGGCGGTGGCTACACCTTC.